Below are 21 T cell receptor beta chains sequenced from a single sample in a study of blood T cell repertoires in COVID-19. The assay was immunoSEQ multiplex PCR, and TCRdb's table has in-frame clones only and misses some. Of around 100,000 clones listed, approximately 88% were seen once; the top ten hold around 2.9%. Sequencing was carried out using peripheral blood. All receptors come from a man aged 45-65 years with COVID-19, enrolled during active disease.

The chain carries TRBV4-2 and TRBJ2-1; possibly TRBD2 for D (5 bases). The CDR3 contains 15 residues. Germline V gives CDR1 LGHNA, CDR2 YNFKEQ. Trimming stripped 0 bases from V and 6 bases from J, with 12 bases between. The CDR3 protein is CASSQDSRLANEQFF. The CDR3 coding sequence is TGTGCCAGCAGCCAAGATAGTAGGCTAGCCAATGAGCAGTTCTTC.

The count of this clone is one. V and J are TRBV6-5 and TRBJ1-6, with TRBD1 identical over 7 bases. The CDR3 contains 14 residues. Germline V lookup: CDR1 MNHEY, CDR2 SVGAGI. The trim removed 6 bases at V and 7 bases at J, leaving 6 bases unmatched. This CDR3 reads CASRRQGLNSPLHF. The DNA of the CDR3 is TGTGCCAGCAGAAGACAGGGTTTAAATTCACCCCTCCACTTT.

This clone was recorded only once. The CDR3 bases are TGTGCCAGCAGTCTCGCGCGCTCCTACAATGAGCAGTTCTTC. This gives the protein CASSLARSYNEQFF. The chain joins TRBV6-5 to TRBJ2-1, with D hard to call. V was pared by 5 bases and J by 0 bases, with 8 bases between. CDR1 MNHEY and CDR2 SVGAGI come from the germline V gene. This CDR3 contains 14 residues.

The V gene is TRBV24-1, the J gene TRBJ2-1, with 7 bases aligning to TRBD2. CDR1 is KGHDR and CDR2 is SFDVKD in the germline V gene. The trim removed 6 bases at V and 9 bases at J, leaving 7 bases unmatched. The CDR3 totals 13 residues. The CDR3 DNA reads TGTGCCACCAGTCCCTGGGAGGGTTCTGAGCAGTTCTTC. It specifies CATSPWEGSEQFF.

The chain uses TRBV5-1 and TRBJ1-1; the match to TRBD1 covers 11 bases. In germline, CDR1 is SGHRS, CDR2 YFSETQ. The CDR3 covers 17 residues. The V gene end was trimmed by 5 bases and the J gene end by 1 base; junction bases not matched to a gene: 10. The CDR3 spells CASRGGQGALSNTEAFF. The CDR3 coding sequence is TGCGCCAGCAGGGGAGGACAGGGGGCTCTCTCGAACACTGAAGCTTTCTTT.

The chain is built from TRBV18 and TRBJ1-5; D remains unclear. Germline V gene lookup returns CDR1 KGHSH and CDR2 LQKENI. The CDR3 sequence is 13 residues long. V lost 2 bases and J lost 7, with 9 bases in between. The CDR3 DNA reads as TGTGCCAGCTCACCAGGTAACGGGCAGCCCCAGCATTTT. Protein: CASSPGNGQPQHF.

The chain is built from TRBV4-3 and TRBJ1-4; the match to TRBD1 covers 7 bases. V lost 0 bases, J lost 8 bases, and 9 bases stayed unmatched. Germline CDR1 and CDR2: LGHNA and YSLEER. The CDR3 length is 16 residues. CDR3 protein: CASSQDPRGRIEKLFF. For the CDR3, the DNA is TGCGCCAGCAGCCAAGATCCGAGGGGGCGCATAGAAAAACTGTTTTTT.

This chain connects TRBV2 to TRBJ1-4, with 7 bases lining up with TRBD1. J gave up 3 bases and V 7 bases, and 5 bases lay outside the gene matches. The CDR3 covers 14 residues. Germline V gene lookup returns CDR1 SNHLY and CDR2 FYNNEI. CDR3 protein: CASNNRGPNEKLFF. The CDR3 DNA is TGTGCCAGCAACAACAGGGGTCCTAATGAAAAACTGTTTTTT.

CDR3 loop: CASSVNGNYGYTF. The CDR3 nucleotides read TGTGCCAGCAGTGTTAACGGTAACTATGGCTACACCTTC. The chain links TRBV2 to TRBJ1-2; D not certain. This CDR3 region has 13 residues. The germline CDR1 and CDR2 sequences are SNHLY and FYNNEI. Trimming removed 4 bases at V and 1 base at J, with 7 bases between.

The genes are TRBV10-3 and TRBJ2-4; 16 nucleotides match TRBD2. The germline gives CDR1 ENHRY, CDR2 SYGVKD. V shed 10 bases, J shed 3 bases, and the junction held 9 bases outside the gene matches. This CDR3 has 17 residues. The CDR3 coding sequence is TGTGCCACAGAACCGGGACTAGCGGGGGGGCGCAAAAACATTCAGTACTTC. This codes for CATEPGLAGGRKNIQYF.

The rearrangement links TRBV6-5 to TRBJ1-5; tentatively, D is TRBD1 (6 bases). The V gene's germline CDR1 is MNHEY and CDR2 SVGAGI. CDR3 length: 13 residues. Trimming stripped 7 bases from V and 3 bases from J, with 10 bases between. The DNA of the CDR3 is TGTGCCAGCACTCGGACAGACAATCAGCCCCAGCATTTT. Protein sequence: CASTRTDNQPQHF.

The chain has TRBV25-1 and TRBJ2-7; no clear D gene. Germline CDR1 and CDR2: MGHDK and SYGVNS. The V and J ends lost 0 bases and 4 bases respectively, with 7 bases between them. The CDR3 has 13 residues. The CDR3 DNA reads as TGTGCCAGCAGTGAATACGAAGCTTACGAGCAGTACTTC. Translating gives CASSEYEAYEQYF.

This chain links TRBV5-4 with TRBJ2-2, with 10 bases that match TRBD1. Trimming at V came to 2 bases and at J to 7 bases, leaving 5 bases not matched to a gene. This CDR3 contains 15 residues. Germline CDR1 and CDR2: SGHNT and YYREEE (reference sequence). The CDR3 DNA sequence: TGTGCCAGCAGCTTTGGGACAGGGGTGATCGGGGAGCTGTTTTTT. Translation: CASSFGTGVIGELFF.

The V gene is TRBV6-5, the J gene TRBJ1-2; a weak D match, TRBD1 (5 bases). Germline V gene data show CDR1 as MNHEY and CDR2 as SVGAGI. Trimming took off 6 bases at V and 7 bases at J, with 12 bases between the two ends. This CDR3 comprises 12 residues. The CDR3 here is CASSLPGFGYTF. CDR3 nucleotides: TGTGCCAGCAGCCTCCCAGGGTTTGGCTACACCTTC.

The chain is built from TRBV18 and TRBJ2-1; 14 bases are a match to TRBD2. The germline CDR1 and CDR2 sequences are KGHSH and LQKENI. The junction had 7 bases not matched to a gene; V was cut back by 5 bases and J by 7 bases. The length of the CDR3 is 16 residues. The CDR3 sequence: CASSFGLAGGENEQFF. The CDR3 DNA is TGTGCCAGCTCATTCGGACTAGCGGGGGGTGAGAATGAGCAGTTCTTC.

The table lists this clone with a count of one. V gene TRBV18 combines with J gene TRBJ1-2; D is possibly TRBD1 (5 bases). The CDR3 spans 13 residues. Trimming cost V 6 bases and J 1 base, with 9 bases left between them. The germline gives CDR1 KGHSH, CDR2 LQKENI. The CDR3 DNA is TGTGCCAGCTCCCCAAGGGGTAACTATGGCTACACCTTC. Translation gives CASSPRGNYGYTF.

The chain combines TRBV14 with TRBJ1-4; D perhaps matches TRBD1 (5 bases). The CDR3 runs 17 residues. V was pared by 2 bases and J by 0 bases, with 13 bases between. Germline values: CDR1 SGHDN, CDR2 FVKESK. CDR3 bases: TGTGCCAGCAGCCAACTCCGGGGGAGTGCAACTAATGAAAAACTGTTTTTT. This codes for CASSQLRGSATNEKLFF.

The chain carries TRBV10-3 and TRBJ2-1, with 11 bases aligning to TRBD2. The germline V gene has CDR1 ENHRY and CDR2 SYGVKD. V was pared by 7 bases and J by 9 bases, with 5 bases of the junction left unmatched. This CDR3 comprises 13 residues. The chain's CDR3 is CAIKLAGGGEQFF. The CDR3 DNA sequence: TGTGCCATCAAGCTAGCGGGGGGAGGTGAGCAGTTCTTC.

This rearrangement joins TRBV19 to TRBJ1-2, with no clear D. This CDR3 has 13 residues. Germline V gene sequence: CDR1 LNHDA, CDR2 SQIVND (reference sequence). Trimming removed 2 bases at V and 6 bases at J, with 10 bases between. CDR3 DNA: TGTGCCAGTAGTATAAACCACGGGGATGGCTACACCTTC. As protein: CASSINHGDGYTF.

This chain links TRBV6-1 with TRBJ1-6, with unresolved D. V was pared by 0 bases and J by 7 bases, with 13 bases between. The CDR3 totals 16 residues. The germline V gene encodes CDR1 MNHNS and CDR2 SASEGT. The CDR3 DNA is TGTGCCAGCAGTGAAGCGCTCGGGTTGAGGAATTCACCCCTCCACTTT. Encoded protein: CASSEALGLRNSPLHF.

The chain joins TRBV7-8 to TRBJ2-1; tentative D call: TRBD1 (5 bases). Germline assignment: CDR1 SGHVS and CDR2 FQNEAQ. The CDR3 is 14 residues long. Deletions cut 5 bases from V and 3 bases from J, with 11 bases between. The CDR3 nucleotides are TGTGCCAGCAGCCAACAGGACGTCTACAATGAGCAGTTCTTC. This encodes CASSQQDVYNEQFF.